This TCR beta chain was found in a study of a mutant IDH1 vaccine in newly diagnosed glioma. General observations from the study: The vaccine induced immune responses, and these occurred in around 93% of patients.

Sequencing was performed with immunoSEQ multiplex PCR; in TCRdb, only in-frame clones are kept and a portion is missing. The top ten clones hold around 12% of a sample with about 34,000 clones, approximately 90% of them seen once. Sample time point: week 47, end of study. Doses consisted of 300 ug of mutant IDH1 20-mer peptide each, paired with topical imiquimod. Across weeks 1, 3, 5, 7, 11, 15, 19 and 23, patients received a vaccination each time, eight in all. The length of the CDR3 is 15 residues. The ends lost 6 bases at V and 1 base at J; junction bases unmatched: 3. Germline CDR1 is SNHLY and CDR2 is FYNNEI. As for this clone: Its specificity is not known.

The sample in question was PBMCs, obtained from a glioma patient whose treatment included an IDH1 peptide vaccine. The source is a woman in her twenties or thirties with glioma. The chain employs TRBV2 and TRBJ2-2, with 9 bases that match TRBD2. The CDR3 DNA reads TGTGCCAGCAGGGGAGCGGGGGGGAACACCGGGGAGCTGTTTTTT. Protein product: CASRGAGGNTGELFF.